This TCR beta chain was found in a study of blood T cell repertoires in COVID-19. This CDR3 has 14 residues. Between the trimmed V and J ends, which lost 0 bases and 7 bases, there was a span of 10 bases. The V gene's germline CDR1 is LGHDT and CDR2 YNNKEL (reference sequence). Original methodology: Reference gene primer amplification in the assay estimated nucleated cell counts. Generated by immunoSEQ multiplex PCR, the TCRdb table keeps only in-frame clones and is missing some. The DNA gave D and trimming, while V, J and clone size come from that table. The sample contains tens of thousands of clones, approximately 83% of which appear only once.

Sequenced sample: peripheral blood. The chain uses TRBV3-1 (or the pseudogene TRBV3-2) and TRBJ2-4; tentatively, D is TRBD2 (7 bases). This receptor was obtained from a middle-aged man with COVID-19, enrolled during active disease. CDR3 region: CASSQEGGGNIQYF. The CDR3 DNA sequence: TGTGCCAGCAGCCAAGAAGGGGGGGGGAACATTCAGTACTTC.